This TCR beta chain was sequenced during a study of blood T cell repertoires in COVID-19. Study overall: The United States, Italy and Spain supplied acute and convalescent COVID-19 samples. Nucleic acid was either cDNA or gDNA, and it came from T cells, B-cell-depleted T cells, or PBMCs.

The CDR3 sequence is 15 residues long. Germline V gives CDR1 LGHNA, CDR2 YNFKEQ. The ends lost 1 base at V and 8 bases at J; junction bases unmatched: 8. Methods used by the authors: Reference gene primer amplification gave nucleated cell count estimates. Generated by immunoSEQ multiplex PCR, the TCRdb table keeps only in-frame clones and is missing some. The D gene and trimming were derived from the DNA, and the V and J assignments and clone size from that table. This sample has 130,000 to 150,000 clones, with 88% found just once. Material: peripheral blood. The sequence was obtained from a woman aged 45-65 years with acute or convalescent COVID-19. This rearrangement joins TRBV4-2 to TRBJ1-3; 7 bases align to TRBD1. This chain's CDR3 is CASSQVDRARDTIYF. The DNA for the CDR3 is TGTGCCAGCAGCCAAGTAGACAGGGCGAGGGACACCATATATTTT.